This paragraph reports one TCR beta chain. The sample comes from a study of blood T cell repertoires in COVID-19. At the level of the study: COVID-19 samples from acute and convalescent phases originated in the United States, Italy and Spain. T cells, B-cell-depleted T cells, or PBMCs provided the cDNA or gDNA that served as material.

Original methodology: Amplifying reference gene primers gave estimates of nucleated cell counts. Data came from immunoSEQ multiplex PCR; TCRdb stores just in-frame clones and leaves some out. The V and J calls and clone size come from that table; D and trimming were worked out from the DNA. The sample lists 200,000 to 300,000 clones; around four fifths were seen once. Sequencing input: peripheral blood. The source of this sequence is a man aged 35-49 years with acute or convalescent COVID-19.

Written as DNA, the CDR3 is TGTGCCAGTAGTAGTCCGTGGGACAGGGATAGCAATCAGCCCCAGCATTTT. Its protein product is CASSSPWDRDSNQPQHF. V and J are TRBV19 and TRBJ1-5; TRBD1 matches 9 bases. Trimming took 4 bases from V and 0 from J; bases not matched to a gene: 7. Germline V CDR1 and CDR2: LNHDA, SQIVND (reference sequence). The CDR3 sequence is 17 residues long. Full variable domain (rest looked up from reference TRBV19 and TRBJ1-5): DGGITQSPKYLFRKEGQNVTLSCEQNLNHDAMYWYRQDPGQGLRLIYYSQIVNDFQKGDIAEGYSVSREKKESFPLTVTSAQKNPTAFYLCASSSPWDRDSNQPQHFGDGTRLSIL.